This T cell receptor (beta chain) was found in a study of blood T cell repertoires in COVID-19. Trimming took 3 bases from V and 0 from J, leaving 9 bases between them. CDR1 is SGHAT, CDR2 FQNNGV, per germline. The CDR3 loop spans 14 amino acids. Enrollees, 18 to 89 years old, lived in about two dozen US areas. A COVID-19 case had been met by exposed participants during the 2 weeks before study entry. Profiling relied on immunoSEQ multiplex PCR, and the TCRdb table lists in-frame clones only, not all of them. Here the sample spans around 130,000 clones, under 85% being singletons. The clonotype was recovered from a young woman who had been exposed to COVID-19. This chain connects TRBV11-2 to TRBJ2-7, with a tentative D call TRBD2 (5 bases). The specimen was PBMCs or T cells enriched from blood (not recorded which). The CDR3 here is CASSFRRNSYEQYF. In DNA form, the CDR3 reads TGTGCCAGCAGCTTTAGGAGGAACTCCTACGAGCAGTACTTC.